This is a list of T cell receptor beta chains from one sample in a study of blood T cells in healthy people across ages. Via MiXCR, TCRdb re-called the 5' RACE reads, giving one row per CDR3 protein. The table lists 540,000 or so distinct CDR3 sequences, approximately 25% of them singletons, with 15% to 20% in the top ten. The material sequenced was blood. The receptors were sampled from a woman aged 70-85 years in good health. The conserved cysteine and the conserved F or W are not part of the CDR3 here. Fields, in order: V gene, CDR3 protein.

TRBV7-2 | ASSLSQGGPSF
TRBV5-1 | TSSPGQNYGNTIY
TRBV7-2 | ASGPIRDFLYNEQF
TRBV6-1 | ASMRQVTTEAF
TRBV7-9 | ASSPLGGAETQY
TRBV7-9 | ASSSVITDTQY
TRBV12-3/TRBV12-4 | AGTFQGASDTQY
TRBV27 | ASSLAKDTQY
TRBV20-1 | SARTSPTDTQY
TRBV12-3/TRBV12-4 | ASSRRTSGAQETQY
TRBV14 | ANSQAWGIQETQY
TRBV14 | ASSRTGSDSPLH
TRBV28 | ASTTGSSGSYEQY
TRBV7-9 | ASSPAQGTYTGELF
TRBV28 | ASSLAPGRARTQY
TRBV6-6 | AGSSKGLTAYNEQF
TRBV2 | ASSAEQQETQY
TRBV7-9 | ASSLFRLRLAGTGELF
TRBV20-1 | SAGPDRTNEKLF
TRBV10-3 | AISGQGSPETQY
TRBV25-1 | ASSGTWGSYGYT
TRBV12-3/TRBV12-4 | ASSPSSGGAGTQY
TRBV12-3/TRBV12-4 | ASSKGQGTDTQY
TRBV20-1 | RGVRNTEAF
TRBV13 | ASSLGLFGQGQGEQY
TRBV4-3 | ASSQGTGYGYT
TRBV29-1 | SVVVPPAYNEQF
TRBV4-1 | ASSQETGRLKGYT
TRBV29-1 | SSLKRGVYSYDEQF
TRBV9 | ASTDVPYKAKEQY
TRBV6-2/TRBV6-3 | ASRLVTSGGYQSTDTQY
TRBV7-2 | ASSLEGRGNAKLF
TRBV6-2/TRBV6-3 | ASSRGGLIEAF
TRBV12-3/TRBV12-4 | ASSLRGATEAF
TRBV12-3/TRBV12-4 | ASSLMAASYEQY
TRBV3-1 | ASSQDLGGRGNQPQH
TRBV7-2 | ASSLRQGTTYTDTQY
TRBV11-3 | ASTDDGGDTEAF
TRBV27 | ASSLRLAYYNEQF
TRBV4-3 | ASSQTGTGVQQY
TRBV6-6 | ASGGLGNTVY
TRBV6-2/TRBV6-3 | ASSFGTSNEQF
TRBV20-1 | SARGQQGGGYGYT
TRBV12-3/TRBV12-4 | ASSLSQGYGYT
TRBV7-9 | ASSFDGYEQY
TRBV5-8 | ASSLDGFGIQY
TRBV20-1 | SARDPTSGTGGENEQF
TRBV2 | ASSEGGVKETQY
TRBV2 | AEQGADGKLF
TRBV3-1 | ASSQGPNAYEQY
TRBV9 | ASSVGQGTYEQY
TRBV11-2 | ASSLSNSGGAWETQY
TRBV6-2/TRBV6-3 | ASQGLESFYEQY
TRBV4-1 | ASSQDETDQNIQY
TRBV20-1 | SARGAEDTQY
TRBV24-1 | ATSDPGRGEDGYT
TRBV12-5 | ASGSLDRVEDTQY